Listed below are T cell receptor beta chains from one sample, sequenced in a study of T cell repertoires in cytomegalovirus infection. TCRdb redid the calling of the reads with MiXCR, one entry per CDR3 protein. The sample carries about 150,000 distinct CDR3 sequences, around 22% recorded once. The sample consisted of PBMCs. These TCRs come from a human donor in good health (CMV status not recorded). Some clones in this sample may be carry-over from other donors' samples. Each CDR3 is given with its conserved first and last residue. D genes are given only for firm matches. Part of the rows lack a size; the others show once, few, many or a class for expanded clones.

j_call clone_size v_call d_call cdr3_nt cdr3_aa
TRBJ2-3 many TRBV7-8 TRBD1 TGTGCCAGCAGCTTATGGGGGACAGGGTTCGGAGATACGCAGTATTTT CASSLWGTGFGDTQYF
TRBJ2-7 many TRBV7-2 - TGTGCCAGCAGCTCCCTAGGATACAGCTACGAGCAGTACTTC CASSSLGYSYEQYF
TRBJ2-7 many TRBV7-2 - TGTGCCAGCAGCCCGCGGACTGGGAACGAGCAGTACTTC CASSPRTGNEQYF
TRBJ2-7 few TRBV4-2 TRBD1 TGTGCCAGCAGCCGAGACAGGGGGGGTGGCGAGCAGTACTTC CASSRDRGGGEQYF
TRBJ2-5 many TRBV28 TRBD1 TGTGCCAGCGGGGGTGCAGGGGGCGTGAAGACCCAGTACTTC CASGGAGGVKTQYF
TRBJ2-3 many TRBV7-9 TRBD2 TGTGCCAGCAGCGGACTAGCGGGAGGCTCCACAGATACGCAGTATTTT CASSGLAGGSTDTQYF
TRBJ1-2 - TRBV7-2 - TGTGCCAGCAGCTTAGGGACCGCCGCTAACTATGGCTACACCTTC CASSLGTAANYGYTF
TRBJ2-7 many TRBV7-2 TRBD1 TGTGCCAGCAGCTTAACCCTGACAGGGGGGAACTACGAGCAGTACTTC CASSLTLTGGNYEQYF
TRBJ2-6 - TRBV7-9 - TGTGCGAGCAGGAAGACCCTGTCTGGGGCCAACGTCCTGACTTTC CASRKTLSGANVLTF
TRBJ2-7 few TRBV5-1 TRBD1 TGCGCCAGCAGCTTGGGCGACAGGGCCACTCCCTACGAGCAGTACTTC CASSLGDRATPYEQYF
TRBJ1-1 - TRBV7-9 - TGTGCCAGCAGAGCCAGGACAACCCTGAACACTGAAGCTTTCTTT CASRARTTLNTEAFF
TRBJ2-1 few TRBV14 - TGTGCCAGCAGCCTTCTTAGCGGTGAGCAGTTCTTC CASSLLSGEQFF
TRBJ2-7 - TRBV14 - TGTGCCAGCAGCCAAGGCCTAGGACCCTACGAGCAGTACTTC CASSQGLGPYEQYF
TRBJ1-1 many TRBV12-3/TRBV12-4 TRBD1 TGTGCCAGCGTAGACAGGGGGCGTAGGGTTGAGCGACCTGAAGCTTTCTTT CASVDRGRRVERPEAFF
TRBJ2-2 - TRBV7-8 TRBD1 TGTGCCAGCAGCTCGGGACAGGGGGCCCTAGCGAACACCGGGGAGCTGTTTTTT CASSSGQGALANTGELFF
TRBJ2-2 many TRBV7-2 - TGTGCCAGCAGCTTATCTCCATGGTTAGGAAAGACCGGGGAGCTGTTTTTT CASSLSPWLGKTGELFF
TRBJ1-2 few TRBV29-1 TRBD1 TGCAGCGTAGACCGGACAGGGGGCAGGTACTATGGCTACACCTTC CSVDRTGGRYYGYTF
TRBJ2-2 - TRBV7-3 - TGTGCCAGCAGCTCAACAGGCCCCGGGGAGCTGTTTTTT CASSSTGPGELFF
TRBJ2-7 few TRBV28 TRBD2 TGTGCCAGCACGGCGGGAGGGGTATACGAGCAGTACTTC CASTAGGVYEQYF
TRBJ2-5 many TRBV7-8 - TGTGCCAGCAGCTTTCCCCGGGACCAAGAGACCCAGTACTTC CASSFPRDQETQYF
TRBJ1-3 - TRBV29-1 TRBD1 TGCAGCGTTGAGGGGACAGCTGGAAACACCATATATTTT CSVEGTAGNTIYF
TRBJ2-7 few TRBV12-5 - TGTGCTAGTGGTTTGGGAGGGACCTACGAGCAGTACTTC CASGLGGTYEQYF
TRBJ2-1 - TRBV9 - TGTGCCAGCAGCCTTCAGAGTTCCTCCTACAATGAGCAGTTCTTC CASSLQSSSYNEQFF
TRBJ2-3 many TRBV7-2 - TGTGCCAGCCGGGGGGCCGTTGATACGCAGTATTTT CASRGAVDTQYF
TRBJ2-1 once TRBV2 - TGTGCCAGCAGTGAGCTAGGGGGGGGATACAATGAGCAGTTCTTC CASSELGGGYNEQFF
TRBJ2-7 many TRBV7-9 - TGTGCCAGCAGCGGGGGGGCCGGGACAGGCGCCTACGAGCAGTACTTC CASSGGAGTGAYEQYF
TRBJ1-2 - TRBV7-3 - TGTGCCAGCAGCTTAGCAGAGACAGCTAACTATGGCTACACCTTC CASSLAETANYGYTF
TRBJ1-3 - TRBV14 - TGTGCCAGCAGCCCCAGTCTCTCTGGAAACACCATATATTTT CASSPSLSGNTIYF
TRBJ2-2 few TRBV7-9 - TGTGCCAGCAGCCTCGACAGGCAGAACACCGGGGAGCTGTTTTTT CASSLDRQNTGELFF
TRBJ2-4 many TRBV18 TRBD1 TGTGCCAGCTCACGGACCGCAGGGGGAAACATTCAGTACTTC CASSRTAGGNIQYF
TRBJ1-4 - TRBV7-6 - TGTGCCAGCAGCTTAGTACAGGGTGGTGAAAAACTGTTTTTT CASSLVQGGEKLFF
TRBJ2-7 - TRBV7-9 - TGTGCCAGCAGCTTAGCGTATCCCACTCTGAGCTCCTACGAGCAGTACTTC CASSLAYPTLSSYEQYF
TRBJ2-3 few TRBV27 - TGTGCCAGCAGTTCGCTGCAACGCACAGATACGCAGTATTTT CASSSLQRTDTQYF
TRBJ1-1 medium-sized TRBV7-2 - TGTGCCAGCAGCTTAGATGGAGGCACGTTTCCTGAAGCTTTCTTT CASSLDGGTFPEAFF
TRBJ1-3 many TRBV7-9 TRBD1 TGTGCCAGCAGCACAGGGGGCGGAAACACCATATATTTT CASSTGGGNTIYF
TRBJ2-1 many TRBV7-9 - TGTGCCAGCAGCTTACAGGGGCGTGAGCAGTTCTTC CASSLQGREQFF
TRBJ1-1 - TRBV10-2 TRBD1 TGCGCCAGCAGGCGACAGGGTGACGCTGAAGCTTTCTTT CASRRQGDAEAFF
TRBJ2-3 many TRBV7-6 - TGTGCCAGCAGCTTCGGGGGAACAGATACGCAGTATTTT CASSFGGTDTQYF
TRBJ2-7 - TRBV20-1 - TGCAGTGCTAGATCCTATACCTACGAGCAGTACTTC CSARSYTYEQYF
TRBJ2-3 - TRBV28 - TGTGCCAGCAGTTTATCCGGGAGAGGGACAGATACGCAGTATTTT CASSLSGRGTDTQYF
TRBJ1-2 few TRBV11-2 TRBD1 TGTGCCAGCAGCGGCCTTAGGACAGGGTTCTATGGCTACACCTTC CASSGLRTGFYGYTF